This entry lists 25 T cell receptor beta chains sequenced from one sample in a study of cytomegalovirus exposure and HLA in healthy donors. 13 Jbeta primers and 60 Vbeta primers were used for the PCR. Method: immunoSEQ multiplex PCR; TCRdb's copy keeps in-frame clones and lacks some. The table has 150,000 to 200,000 clones, roughly 82% seen once. The material sequenced was PBMCs. The source of these receptors is a woman aged 45-60 years in good health and CMV-seropositive.

The V and J genes are TRBV19 and TRBJ1-2; TRBD1 matches 8 bases. Germline assignment: CDR1 LNHDA and CDR2 SQIVND (reference sequence). CDR3 length: 15 amino acids. The ends lost 5 bases at V and 5 bases at J; junction bases unmatched: 10. CDR3 sequence (DNA): TGTGCCAGTAGTCCACCCTGGGGACAGGAGTATGGCTACACCTTC. This gives the protein CASSPPWGQEYGYTF.

V and J are TRBV4-1 and TRBJ2-1, with D possibly TRBD2 on 6 matching bases. Germline CDR1 reads MGHRA; CDR2 reads YSYEKL. V shed 1 base and J shed 9 bases, with 19 bases lying between them. CDR3 length: 16 amino acids. The CDR3 DNA follows: TGCGCCAGCAGCCAAGTTGGCGGGGATGAGGGTAGTGAGCAGTTCTTC. It is translated as CASSQVGGDEGSEQFF.

The rearrangement links TRBV5-1 to TRBJ2-1; a possible D gene is TRBD2 (6 bases). Trimming stripped 1 base from V and 7 bases from J, with 15 bases between. Germline V gene sequence: CDR1 SGHRS, CDR2 YFSETQ. The CDR3 contains 15 residues. CDR3 amino acids: CASSLNWPGDNEQFF. The DNA for the CDR3 is TGCGCCAGCAGCTTGAATTGGCCGGGGGATAATGAGCAGTTCTTC.

The rearrangement uses TRBV19 and TRBJ1-1, with 8 bases fitting TRBD1. The CDR3 totals 14 residues. The ends lost 4 bases at V and 1 base at J; junction bases unmatched: 2. CDR1 is LNHDA and CDR2 is SQIVND in the germline V gene (reference sequence). This chain's CDR3 is CASSTQGENTEAFF. The DNA for the CDR3 is TGTGCCAGTAGTACACAGGGGGAGAACACTGAAGCTTTCTTT.

The chain is built from TRBV6-5 and TRBJ1-2, with no clear D. The V end lost 2 bases, the J end lost 4 bases, and 17 bases lay between the germline ends. The length of the CDR3 is 16 residues. Germline loops: CDR1 MNHEY, CDR2 SVGAGI. This chain's CDR3 is CASSYAEGDFSYGYTF. The CDR3 DNA follows: TGTGCCAGCAGTTACGCGGAGGGAGATTTTAGCTATGGCTACACCTTC.

Comments on this clone: Lacking the conserved final phenylalanine or tryptophan, this CDR3 likely reflects a read error. The genes are TRBV5-1 and TRBJ1-1; maybe TRBD1 (5 bases). CDR1 SGHRS and CDR2 YFSETQ come from the germline V gene. Trimming took off 3 bases at V and 1 base at J, with 13 bases between the two ends. This CDR3 is 15 amino acids long. CDR3 sequence: CASSSWGGKNTEAFL. The CDR3 DNA reads as TGCGCCAGCAGCTCATGGGGGGGAAAGAACACTGAAGCTTTCCTT.

The chain uses TRBV14 and TRBJ1-1, with unresolved D. V gave up 2 bases and J gave up 2 bases, with 6 bases separating them. The CDR3 totals 13 residues. Looked up from germline, CDR1 is SGHDN and CDR2 is FVKESK. The CDR3 DNA follows: TGTGCCAGCAGCCAAAATCTTAACACTGAAGCTTTCTTT. Translating it yields CASSQNLNTEAFF.

This clone came up a few times. This CDR3 reads CASSLLGGAEETQYF. DNA of the CDR3: TGTGCCAGCAGCCTTCTAGGGGGGGCCGAAGAGACCCAGTACTTC. This chain connects TRBV14 to TRBJ2-5; possible D gene TRBD2, 7 bases. With 4 bases removed from V and 3 bases from J, the gap between germline ends came to 15 bases. CDR1 and CDR2 from the germline V gene are SGHDN and FVKESK. The CDR3 runs 15 residues.

This chain joins TRBV11-3 and TRBJ2-2; perhaps TRBD1 as D (5 bases). CDR3 length: 14 residues. The V gene lost 3 bases and the J gene lost 1 base, with 6 bases spanning the gap. Germline lookup yields CDR1 SGHNT and CDR2 YENEEA. In DNA, the CDR3 is TGTGCCAGCAGCTTCGACAGGAACACCGGGGAGCTGTTTTTT. Protein product: CASSFDRNTGELFF.

This rearrangement joins TRBV6-5 to TRBJ1-4; the D gene is possibly TRBD1 (5 bases). The V end was cut by 4 bases, the J end by 0 bases, with 9 bases between. The CDR3 runs to 15 residues. Per the germline V gene, CDR1 is MNHEY and CDR2 is SVGAGI. DNA of the CDR3: TGTGCCAGCAGTTTGGACACTTCAACTAATGAAAAACTGTTTTTT. Protein product: CASSLDTSTNEKLFF.

J is TRBJ2-2 and V is TRBV27, with 11 bases lining up with TRBD2. The CDR3 length is 16 residues. Germline CDR1 and CDR2: MNHEY and SMNVEV (reference sequence). The V gene end was trimmed by 8 bases and the J gene end by 5 bases; junction bases not matched to a gene: 10. In DNA, the CDR3 is TGTGCCAGCTCCGGGACTAGCGGTTTTGGTACCGGGGAGCTGTTTTTT. Protein: CASSGTSGFGTGELFF.

The chain joins TRBV2 to TRBJ2-1; 7 positions match TRBD1. The V segment lost 7 bases and the J segment 10 bases; nucleotides outside the gene matches: 10. The CDR3 loop spans 13 amino acids. Germline values: CDR1 SNHLY, CDR2 FYNNEI. DNA of the CDR3: TGTGCCAGCAAGAATGACAGGGCTCGAGAGCAGTTCTTC. As protein: CASKNDRAREQFF.

The rearrangement links TRBV5-4 to TRBJ2-3, with TRBD2 matching over 7 bases. This CDR3 contains 17 residues. Germline CDR1 SGHNT, CDR2 YYREEE (reference sequence). Trimming cost V 4 bases and J 3 bases; bases outside gene matches: 14. In nucleotides, the CDR3 is TGTGCCAGCAGCCCGAATAGGCAACGGGGGGTGACAGATACGCAGTATTTT. Encoded protein: CASSPNRQRGVTDTQYF.

The V and J genes are TRBV5-1 and TRBJ1-1; a weak D match, TRBD1 (5 bases). Germline CDR1 is SGHRS and CDR2 is YFSETQ. The CDR3 contains 14 residues. Trimming removed 3 bases from V and 3 bases from J, with 12 bases in between. CDR3: CASSSQGVYTEAFF. The CDR3 DNA is TGCGCCAGCAGCTCCCAGGGCGTCTACACTGAAGCTTTCTTT.

V usage is TRBV5-4 and J usage is TRBJ1-3; TRBD1 matches at 7 bases. J gave up 10 bases and V 4 bases, and 8 bases lay outside the gene matches. In germline, CDR1 is SGHNT, CDR2 YYREEE (reference sequence). There are 13 residues in the CDR3. Here the CDR3 reads CASSLRDSVTIYF. CDR3 sequence (DNA): TGTGCCAGCAGCCTCCGGGACAGTGTTACCATATATTTT. The full variable domain, in which reference TRBV5-4 and TRBJ1-3 provide the parts outside the CDR3, is ETGVTQSPTHLIKTRGQQVTLRCSSQSGHNTVSWYQQALGQGPQFIFQYYREEENGRGNFPPRFSGLQFPNYSSELNVNALELDDSALYLCASSLRDSVTIYFGEGSWLTVV.

V gene TRBV5-4 combines with J gene TRBJ2-5; the D is unclear. Germline CDR1 and CDR2: SGHNT and YYREEE (reference sequence). V lost 4 bases and J lost 5, with 9 bases in between. This CDR3 comprises 12 residues. CDR3 sequence reads: CASSQDKETQYF. Written as DNA, the CDR3 is TGTGCCAGCAGCCAAGACAAGGAGACCCAGTACTTC.

The chain carries TRBV7-2 and TRBJ1-6, with TRBD1 matching over 7 bases. With 4 bases clipped from V and 6 bases from J, the junction kept 3 bases outside the gene matches. CDR3 length equals 14 residues. The germline V gene has CDR1 SGHTA and CDR2 FQGNSA. In DNA form, the CDR3 reads TGTGCCAGCAGCTCCGGGACAGTTAATTCACCCCTCCACTTT. Translated: CASSSGTVNSPLHF.

In this sample, this clone turned up a few times. The rearrangement joins TRBV30 to TRBJ1-1, with TRBD1 matching over 8 bases. The V gene end was trimmed by 7 bases and the J gene end by 1 base; junction bases not matched to a gene: 11. CDR1 and CDR2 from the germline V gene are GTSNPN and SVGIG (reference sequence). This CDR3 region has 15 residues. CDR3 sequence reads: CAYPPRGTGNTEAFF. DNA for the CDR3: TGTGCCTACCCACCACGCGGGACAGGGAACACTGAAGCTTTCTTT.

V gene TRBV5-1 combines with J gene TRBJ2-7; D remains ambiguous. V was shortened by 2 bases and J by 6 bases, with 15 bases between the two germline ends. The CDR3 spans 14 residues. CDR1 and CDR2 (germline): SGHRS, YFSETQ. This CDR3 is CASSFQAQSSEQYF. In nucleotides, the CDR3 is TGCGCCAGCAGCTTCCAAGCCCAAAGCTCCGAGCAGTACTTC.

V usage is TRBV5-4 and J usage is TRBJ1-1; D perhaps matches TRBD1 (6 bases). Germline V gene sequence: CDR1 SGHNT, CDR2 YYREEE (reference sequence). V gave up 4 bases and J gave up 1 base, with 11 bases separating them. This CDR3 spans 14 amino acids. The CDR3 nucleotides read TGTGCCAGCAGCCACCGGGACACGAACACTGAAGCTTTCTTT. It encodes CASSHRDTNTEAFF.

V is TRBV15 and J is TRBJ2-7; D may be TRBD1 (6 bases). Per germline, CDR1 LNHNV and CDR2 YYDKDF (reference sequence). The CDR3 has 13 amino acids. The V gene lost 9 bases and the J gene lost 3 bases, with 15 bases spanning the gap. The DNA of the CDR3 is TGTGCCACAGGGGACGGACAGAACTACGAGCAGTACTTC. Its protein product is CATGDGQNYEQYF.

The chain joins TRBV18 to TRBJ2-7; 13 bases are a match to TRBD2. CDR1 KGHSH and CDR2 LQKENI come from the germline V gene. V shed 1 base and J 3 bases; nucleotides not matched to a gene: 0. The CDR3 runs to 15 residues. CDR3 nucleotide sequence: TGTGCCAGCTCACCACGGACTAGCGGGGGCTACGAGCAGTACTTC. It translates to CASSPRTSGGYEQYF.

The chain recombines TRBV4-1 with TRBJ1-2; a weak D match, TRBD1 (6 bases). V lost 2 bases to trimming and J lost 4 bases, with 11 bases between them. Germline CDR1 and CDR2: MGHRA and YSYEKL. This CDR3 has 14 residues. CDR3 in DNA: TGCGCCAGCAGCCAACCAGGGGACGGCTATGGCTACACCTTC. Residues: CASSQPGDGYGYTF.

The rearrangement links TRBV6-5 to TRBJ2-5; 9 bases are shared with TRBD2. Gene TRBJ2-7 matches the end of the DNA better, so the J call may be wrong. The CDR3 totals 14 residues. Germline-derived CDR1 and CDR2 are MNHEY and SVGAGI. DNA for the CDR3: TGTGCCAGCAGCCGCGGGGGGGGAACTTACGAGCAGTACTTC. It codes for CASSRGGGTYEQYF.

The V gene is TRBV18, the J gene TRBJ2-2; 8 bases align to TRBD1. The germline gives CDR1 KGHSH, CDR2 LQKENI. J was trimmed by 1 base and V by 3 bases; bases with no gene match: 1. The CDR3 contains 15 residues. The CDR3 protein is CASSPGTGNTGELFF. CDR3 DNA: TGTGCCAGCTCACCCGGGACAGGGAACACCGGGGAGCTGTTTTTT.